What follows is one TCR beta chain and its context. V dropped 5 bases and J dropped 1; count of bases not matched to a gene: 1. This CDR3 has 13 amino acids. Per germline, CDR1 SEHNR and CDR2 FQNEAQ (reference sequence). Original data processing: The authors estimated nucleated cell counts from reference gene primer amplification. The assay was immunoSEQ multiplex PCR, and TCRdb's table has in-frame clones only and misses some. V, J and clone size are taken as reported in that table, and D and trimming were inferred from the DNA itself. The data show 130,000 to 150,000 clones, roughly four fifths seen once. These data are taken from a study of blood T cell repertoires in COVID-19. Overall study context: T cells, B-cell-depleted T cells, or PBMCs supplied cDNA or gDNA.

Sequencing was carried out using peripheral blood. This TCR came from a woman older than 75 in a cohort sampled during active or convalescent COVID-19. This chain joins TRBV7-9 and TRBJ2-5; 7 nucleotides align to TRBD1. CDR3 sequence (DNA): TGTGCCAGCAGCCGGGACAGCCAAGAGACCCAGTACTTC. Protein: CASSRDSQETQYF.